This T cell receptor (beta chain) derives from a study of blood T cell repertoires in COVID-19. Across the study: Researchers got acute and convalescent COVID-19 samples from the United States, Italy and Spain.

As originally analysed: Estimation of nucleated cell counts was performed using reference gene primer amplification. The protocol was immunoSEQ multiplex PCR, while the TCRdb copy is restricted to in-frame clones and leaves out a portion. The DNA gave D and trimming, while V, J and clone size come from that table. The table lists approximately 140,000 clones, about four fifths of them singletons. V was clipped by 4 bases and J by 1 base, with 7 bases between them. This CDR3 spans 13 amino acids. A word on this clone: This sample includes further DNA sequences coding for the same CDR3.

This chain connects TRBV12-3 or TRBV12-4 to TRBJ1-1, with TRBD1 as a possible D gene (6 bases). The receptor's source is a human donor in a cohort sampled during active COVID-19. The sequencing sample was made of peripheral blood. The chain's CDR3 is CASSWTANTEAFF. Here the CDR3 DNA reads TGTGCCAGCAGTTGGACAGCGAACACTGAAGCTTTCTTT.